This T cell receptor beta chain derives from a study of cytomegalovirus exposure and HLA in healthy donors. Both 60 Vbeta primers and 13 Jbeta primers went into the PCR. This table comes from immunoSEQ multiplex PCR, and its TCRdb copy is limited to in-frame clones, with some not included. The data show 150,000 to 200,000 clones, roughly 80% seen once. The study's findings and limits: The study dropped some indistinguishable V segments, TRBV6-2 and TRBV6-3 among them. HLA allele associations emerged for roughly 17,000 TCR beta sequences in a later analysis, at 0.05 false discovery rate. Several of the most significant clusters appeared linked to common viral pathogens, based on a later analysis. Rare TCR sequences dominated, though some public TCRs recurred in many donors.

To note about this clone: As yet, its antigen is unknown.

There are 15 residues in the CDR3. The V segment lost 2 bases and the J segment 1 base; nucleotides outside the gene matches: 1. The V gene's germline CDR1 is SGDLS and CDR2 YYNGEE. This receptor was taken from a female donor in good health and CMV-seronegative. V gene TRBV9 combines with J gene TRBJ2-2; 8 nucleotides match TRBD1. Sequencing was performed on PBMCs. The CDR3 region is CASSVGTGNTGELFF. The CDR3, as DNA: TGTGCCAGCAGCGTTGGGACAGGGAACACCGGGGAGCTGTTTTTT. The whole variable domain, filled in from reference TRBV9 and TRBJ2-2, reads DSGVTQTPKHLITATGQRVTLRCSPRSGDLSVYWYQQSLDQGLQFLIQYYNGEERAKGNILERFSAQQFPDLHSELNLSSLELGDSALYFCASSVGTGNTGELFFGEGSRLTVL.